Listed below are T cell receptor beta chains from one sample, sequenced in a study of T cell responses to AZD1222 COVID-19 vaccine. This table comes from immunoSEQ multiplex PCR, and its TCRdb copy is limited to in-frame clones, with some not included. The sample comprises approximately 90,000 clones, about 88% of which are singletons, and more than 5% rests with the top ten. The source material was peripheral blood, sampled 28 days after the second AZD1222 dose. The receptors come from an adult who received the AZD1222 COVID-19 vaccine. Both conserved end residues are part of each CDR3. A D gene is named only where the DNA matches it firmly. Clone size is not always given. Where it is, it says once, few, many or a class for expanded clones.

abundance,d_gene,v_gene,j_gene,CDR3nt,CDR3aa
.,.,TRBV27,TRBJ1-2,TGTGCCAGCAGTTTACGCAGGGCCTATGGCTACACCTTC,CASSLRRAYGYTF
.,.,TRBV5-4,TRBJ2-7,TGTGCCAGCAGCCGGGGACGGGAGAATTTGGACTTC,CASSRGRENLDF
.,.,TRBV3-1/TRBV3-2,TRBJ1-2,TGTGCCAGCAGCCAAGATCGGGTGGGGGGCTACACCTTC,CASSQDRVGGYTF
once,TRBD1,TRBV5-1,TRBJ1-2,TGCGCCAGCACCCCACGAGGGGGCAGCGATGGCTACACCTTC,CASTPRGGSDGYTF
.,.,TRBV14,TRBJ2-2,TGTGCCAGCAGCCAAGATCTATGGGTTCCAGGTCGCACCGGGGAGCTGTTTTTT,CASSQDLWVPGRTGELFF
once,.,TRBV5-5,TRBJ1-5,TGTGCCAGCAGCTTCCCATCGCAAGGAGGGACCCAGCATTTT,CASSFPSQGGTQHF
few,TRBD1,TRBV18,TRBJ1-2,TGTGCCAGCTCCGACGCCGACAGGGTCTATGGCTACACCTTC,CASSDADRVYGYTF
.,TRBD1,TRBV9,TRBJ2-2,TGTGCCAGCAGCGTTTCAGGGGGCAACACCGGGGAGCTGTTTTTT,CASSVSGGNTGELFF
.,.,TRBV10-3,TRBJ2-6,TGTGCCATCAGTGGTGGGGGACGCGGCTCTGGGGCCAACGTCCTGACTTTC,CAISGGGRGSGANVLTF
.,.,TRBV6-1,TRBJ2-1,TGTGCCAGCAGTGAGTGGCTAATCCCCTACAATGAGCAGTTCTTC,CASSEWLIPYNEQFF
.,TRBD2,TRBV7-2,TRBJ2-5,TGTGCCAGCAGCTCCTGGACTAGCGTCCAAGAGACCCAGTACTTC,CASSSWTSVQETQYF
.,.,TRBV7-8,TRBJ2-3,TGTGCCAGCGGGAGGGGGCCAGGGATCCGATTCGGCACAGATACGCAGTATTTT,CASGRGPGIRFGTDTQYF